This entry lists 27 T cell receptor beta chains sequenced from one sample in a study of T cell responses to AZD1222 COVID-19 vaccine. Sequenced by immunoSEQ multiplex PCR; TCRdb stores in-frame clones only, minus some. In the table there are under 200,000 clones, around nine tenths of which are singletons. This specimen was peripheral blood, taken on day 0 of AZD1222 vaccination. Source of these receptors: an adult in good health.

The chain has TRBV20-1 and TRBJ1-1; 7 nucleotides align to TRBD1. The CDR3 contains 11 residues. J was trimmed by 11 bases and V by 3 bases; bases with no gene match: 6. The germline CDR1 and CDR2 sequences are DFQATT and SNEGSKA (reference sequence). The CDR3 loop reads CSASRQGMAFF. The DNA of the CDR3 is TGCAGTGCTAGCCGACAGGGTATGGCTTTCTTT.

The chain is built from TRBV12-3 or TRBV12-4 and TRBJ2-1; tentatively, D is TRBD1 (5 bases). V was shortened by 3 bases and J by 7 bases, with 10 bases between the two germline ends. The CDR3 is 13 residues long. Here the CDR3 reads CASSFPQANEQFF. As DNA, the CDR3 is TGTGCCAGCAGTTTCCCACAGGCGAATGAGCAGTTCTTC.

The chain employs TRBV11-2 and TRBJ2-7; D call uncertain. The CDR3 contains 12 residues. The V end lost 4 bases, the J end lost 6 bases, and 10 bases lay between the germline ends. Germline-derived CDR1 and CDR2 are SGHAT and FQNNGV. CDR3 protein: CASSSPYGEQYF. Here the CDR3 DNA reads TGTGCCAGCAGCTCCCCATACGGCGAGCAGTACTTC.

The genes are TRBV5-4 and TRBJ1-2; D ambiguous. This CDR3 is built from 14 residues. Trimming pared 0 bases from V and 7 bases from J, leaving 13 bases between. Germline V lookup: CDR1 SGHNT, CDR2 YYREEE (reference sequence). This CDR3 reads CASSLGSDVGGYTF. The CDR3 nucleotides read TGTGCCAGCAGCTTGGGGAGTGACGTAGGTGGCTACACCTTC.

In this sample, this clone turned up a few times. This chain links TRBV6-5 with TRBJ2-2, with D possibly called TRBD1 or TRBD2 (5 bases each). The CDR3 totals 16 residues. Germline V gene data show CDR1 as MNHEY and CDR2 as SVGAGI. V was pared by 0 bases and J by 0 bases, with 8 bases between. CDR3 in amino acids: CASSYSRGPNTGELFF. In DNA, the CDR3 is TGTGCCAGCAGTTACTCCCGGGGCCCGAACACCGGGGAGCTGTTTTTT.

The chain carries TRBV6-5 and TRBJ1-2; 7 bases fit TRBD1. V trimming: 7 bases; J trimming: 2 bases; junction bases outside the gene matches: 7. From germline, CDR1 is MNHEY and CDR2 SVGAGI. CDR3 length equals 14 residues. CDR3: CASTLLGQNYGYTF. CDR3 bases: TGTGCCAGCACCCTGTTGGGACAGAACTATGGCTACACCTTC.

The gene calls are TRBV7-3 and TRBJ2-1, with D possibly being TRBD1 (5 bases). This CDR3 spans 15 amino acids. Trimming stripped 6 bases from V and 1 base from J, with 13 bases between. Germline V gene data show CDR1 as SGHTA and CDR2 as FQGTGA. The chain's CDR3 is CASSLTGDSYNEQFF. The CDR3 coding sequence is TGTGCCAGCAGTCTCACAGGAGATTCCTACAATGAGCAGTTCTTC.

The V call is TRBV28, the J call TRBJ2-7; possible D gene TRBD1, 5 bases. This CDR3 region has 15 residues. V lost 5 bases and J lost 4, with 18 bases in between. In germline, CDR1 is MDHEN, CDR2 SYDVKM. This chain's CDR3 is CASSPGLGVGYEQYF. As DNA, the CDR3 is TGTGCCAGCAGTCCGGGTTTAGGGGTTGGTTACGAGCAGTACTTC.

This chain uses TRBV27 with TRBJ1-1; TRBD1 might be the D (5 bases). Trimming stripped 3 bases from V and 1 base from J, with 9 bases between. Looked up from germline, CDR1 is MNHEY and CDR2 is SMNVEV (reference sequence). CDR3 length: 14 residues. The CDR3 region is CASSLRTRNTEAFF. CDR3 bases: TGTGCCAGCAGTTTGAGGACACGGAACACTGAAGCTTTCTTT.

The CDR3 region is CASSDPTSGNTIYF. DNA for the CDR3: TGTGCCAGCAGTGACCCGACGTCTGGAAACACCATATATTTT. The V call is TRBV2, the J call TRBJ1-3; D is uncertain. The CDR3 length is 14 residues. V was pared by 3 bases and J by 1 base, with 7 bases between. Germline V lookup: CDR1 SNHLY, CDR2 FYNNEI.

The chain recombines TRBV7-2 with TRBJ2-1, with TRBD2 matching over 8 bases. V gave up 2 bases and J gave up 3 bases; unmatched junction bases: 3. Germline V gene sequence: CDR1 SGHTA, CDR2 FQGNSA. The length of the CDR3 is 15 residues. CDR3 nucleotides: TGTGCCAGCAGCTTAACTAGCGGACTCTACAATGAGCAGTTCTTC. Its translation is CASSLTSGLYNEQFF.

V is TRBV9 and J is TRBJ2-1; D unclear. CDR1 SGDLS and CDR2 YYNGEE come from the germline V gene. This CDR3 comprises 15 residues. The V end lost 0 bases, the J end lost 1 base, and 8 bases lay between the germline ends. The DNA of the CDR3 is TGTGCCAGCAGCGTAGATATGGGGTCCTACAATGAGCAGTTCTTC. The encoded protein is CASSVDMGSYNEQFF.

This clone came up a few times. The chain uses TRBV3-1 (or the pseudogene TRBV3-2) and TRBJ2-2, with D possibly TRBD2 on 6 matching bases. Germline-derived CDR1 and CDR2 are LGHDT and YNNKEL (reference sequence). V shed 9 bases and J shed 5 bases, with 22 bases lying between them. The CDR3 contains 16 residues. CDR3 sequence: CASTRSRGIGTGELFF. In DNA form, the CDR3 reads TGTGCCAGTACCCGCAGCCGGGGGATCGGGACCGGGGAGCTGTTTTTT.

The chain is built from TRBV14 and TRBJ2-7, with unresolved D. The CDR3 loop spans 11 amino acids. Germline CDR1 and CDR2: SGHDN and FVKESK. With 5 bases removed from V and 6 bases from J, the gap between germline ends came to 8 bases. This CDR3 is CASSSFGEQYF. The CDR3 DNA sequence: TGTGCCAGCAGCTCCTTTGGCGAGCAGTACTTC.

The CDR3 here is CASSSGQNSPLHF. The CDR3 DNA follows: TGTGCCAGCAGTTCGGGGCAAAACTCACCCCTCCACTTT. The chain joins TRBV6-5 to TRBJ1-6; perhaps TRBD1 as D (5 bases). This CDR3 contains 13 residues. The germline V and J ends were trimmed by 4 bases and 10 bases, with 11 bases remaining between them. Germline V lookup: CDR1 MNHEY, CDR2 SVGAGI.

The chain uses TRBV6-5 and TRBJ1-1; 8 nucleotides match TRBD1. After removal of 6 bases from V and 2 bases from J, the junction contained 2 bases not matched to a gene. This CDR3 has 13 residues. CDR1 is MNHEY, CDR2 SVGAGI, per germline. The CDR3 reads CASRDRANTEAFF. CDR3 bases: TGTGCCAGCAGGGACAGGGCAAACACTGAAGCTTTCTTT.

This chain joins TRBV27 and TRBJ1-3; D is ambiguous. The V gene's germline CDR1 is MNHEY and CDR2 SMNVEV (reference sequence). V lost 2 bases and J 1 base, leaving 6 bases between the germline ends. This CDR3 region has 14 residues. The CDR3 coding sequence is TGTGCCAGCAGTTTAGGAGTTTCTGGAAACACCATATATTTT. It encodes CASSLGVSGNTIYF.

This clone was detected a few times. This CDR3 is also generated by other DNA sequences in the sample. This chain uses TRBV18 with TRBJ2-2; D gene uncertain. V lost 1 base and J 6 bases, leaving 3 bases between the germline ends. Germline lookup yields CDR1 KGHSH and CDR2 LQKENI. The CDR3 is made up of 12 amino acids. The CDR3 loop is CASSPRAGELFF. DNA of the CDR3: TGTGCCAGCTCACCACGCGCCGGGGAGCTGTTTTTT.

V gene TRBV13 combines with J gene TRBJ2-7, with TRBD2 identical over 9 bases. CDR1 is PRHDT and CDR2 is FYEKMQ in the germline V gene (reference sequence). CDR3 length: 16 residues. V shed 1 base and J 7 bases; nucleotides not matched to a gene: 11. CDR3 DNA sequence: TGTGCCAGCAGCTTAGCAGCGGGAGGCTGGGATCGGGAGCAGTACTTC. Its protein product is CASSLAAGGWDREQYF.

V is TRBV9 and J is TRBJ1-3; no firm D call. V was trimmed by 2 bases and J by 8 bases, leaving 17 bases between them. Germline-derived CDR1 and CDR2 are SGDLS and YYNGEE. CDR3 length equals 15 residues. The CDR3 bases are TGTGCCAGCAGCGTTTCCATATTTGGTTGGGACACCATATATTTT. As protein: CASSVSIFGWDTIYF.

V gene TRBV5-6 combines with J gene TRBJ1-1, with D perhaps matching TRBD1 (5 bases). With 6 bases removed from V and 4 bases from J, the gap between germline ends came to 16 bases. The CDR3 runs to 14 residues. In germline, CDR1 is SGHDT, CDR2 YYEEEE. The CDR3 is CASNIPGGSTEAFF. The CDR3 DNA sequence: TGTGCCAGCAACATCCCGGGGGGGAGCACTGAAGCTTTCTTT.

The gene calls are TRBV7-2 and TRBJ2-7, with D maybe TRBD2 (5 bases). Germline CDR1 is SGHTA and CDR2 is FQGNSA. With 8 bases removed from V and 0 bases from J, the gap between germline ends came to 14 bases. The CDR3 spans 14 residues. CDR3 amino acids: CASGSGGSSYEQYF. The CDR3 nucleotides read TGTGCCAGCGGGTCCGGAGGAAGCTCCTACGAGCAGTACTTC.

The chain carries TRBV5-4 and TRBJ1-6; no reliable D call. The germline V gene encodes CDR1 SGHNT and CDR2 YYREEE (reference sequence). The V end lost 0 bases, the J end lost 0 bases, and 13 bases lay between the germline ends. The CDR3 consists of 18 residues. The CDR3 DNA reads TGTGCCAGCAGCTTGGATCCGGGTGGGAGCTCCTATAATTCACCCCTCCACTTT. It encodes CASSLDPGGSSYNSPLHF.

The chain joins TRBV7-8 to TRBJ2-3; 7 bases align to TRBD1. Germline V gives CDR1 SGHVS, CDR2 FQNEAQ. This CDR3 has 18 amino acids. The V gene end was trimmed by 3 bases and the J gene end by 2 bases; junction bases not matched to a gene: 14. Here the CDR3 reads CASSFFPSGQGVTDTQYF. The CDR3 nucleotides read TGTGCCAGCAGCTTCTTCCCTTCCGGTCAGGGGGTCACAGATACGCAGTATTTT.

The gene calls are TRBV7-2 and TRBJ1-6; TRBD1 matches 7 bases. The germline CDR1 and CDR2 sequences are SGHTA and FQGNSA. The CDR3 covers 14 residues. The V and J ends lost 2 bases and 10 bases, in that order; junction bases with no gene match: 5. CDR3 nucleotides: TGTGCCAGCAGCTTATCACAGGGGAACTCACCCCTCCACTTT. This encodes CASSLSQGNSPLHF. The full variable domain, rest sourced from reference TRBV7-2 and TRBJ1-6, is GAGVSQSPSNKVTEKGKDVELRCDPISGHTALYWYRQSLGQGLEFLIYFQGNSAPDKSGLPSDRFSAERTGGSVSTLTIQRTQQEDSAVYLCASSLSQGNSPLHFGNGTRLTVT.

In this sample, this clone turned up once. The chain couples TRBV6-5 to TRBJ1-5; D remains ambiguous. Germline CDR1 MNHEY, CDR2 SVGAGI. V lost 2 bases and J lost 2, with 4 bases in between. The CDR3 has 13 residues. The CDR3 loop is CASSYEGNQPQHF. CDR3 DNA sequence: TGTGCCAGCAGTTACGAGGGCAATCAGCCCCAGCATTTT.

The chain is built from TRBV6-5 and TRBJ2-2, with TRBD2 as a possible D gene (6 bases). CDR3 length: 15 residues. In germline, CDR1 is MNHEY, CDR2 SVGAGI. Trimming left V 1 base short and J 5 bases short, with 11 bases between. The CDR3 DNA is TGTGCCAGCAGTTACTTCCCTGGGAGGACCGGGGAGCTGTTTTTT. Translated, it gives CASSYFPGRTGELFF.